The source of this T cell receptor (beta chain) is a study of response to subunit inactivated influenza vaccine. Study-wide results and caveats: The study's authors posited that every seasonal influenza vaccination enlists few new T cells.

TCRdb independently ran MiXCR on the RT-PCR reads; one entry per CDR3 protein. The table lists some 540,000 distinct CDR3 sequences, approximately 24% of them singletons. On this clonotype itself: Antigen unknown.

The CDR3 is made up of 12 amino acids. Germline values: CDR1 DFQATT, CDR2 SNEGSKA (reference sequence). Trimming cost V 4 bases and J 8 bases, with 11 bases left between them. The sample was also linked to a second study, of T cells expressing NK-cell markers. In that study: What made the TCR beta cDNA was 5'RACE template switching with UMIs. More than 5 donors showed dominant NKG2C+ clonotypes comprising roughly 1.0-7.0% of their CD8+ T cells. In several donors, these clonotypes also led the CD3+CD56-NKG2C+ fraction. The study left the HCMV specificity of expanded NKG2C+ T cell clones unresolved.

The source was CD4+ T cells sorted from PBMCs, collected 11 to 12 days after vaccination. The chain uses TRBV20-1 and TRBJ1-4; D is ambiguous. This receptor was identified in a man between 45 and 60 years old who received an inactivated influenza vaccine. This CDR3 reads CSATSRREKLFF. Here the CDR3 DNA reads TGCAGTGCTACCTCCCGGAGGGAAAAACTGTTTTTT.